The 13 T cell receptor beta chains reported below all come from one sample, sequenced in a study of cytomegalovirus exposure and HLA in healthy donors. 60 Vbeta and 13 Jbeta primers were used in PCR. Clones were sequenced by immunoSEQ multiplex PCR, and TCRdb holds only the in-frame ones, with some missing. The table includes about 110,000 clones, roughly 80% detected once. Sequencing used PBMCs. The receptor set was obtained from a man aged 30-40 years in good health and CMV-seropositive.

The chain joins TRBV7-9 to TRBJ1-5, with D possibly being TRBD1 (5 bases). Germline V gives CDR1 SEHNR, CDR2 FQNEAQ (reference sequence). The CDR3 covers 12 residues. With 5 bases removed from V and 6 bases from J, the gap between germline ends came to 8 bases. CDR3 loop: CASSQGFQPQHF. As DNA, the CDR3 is TGTGCCAGCAGCCAGGGTTTTCAGCCCCAGCATTTT.

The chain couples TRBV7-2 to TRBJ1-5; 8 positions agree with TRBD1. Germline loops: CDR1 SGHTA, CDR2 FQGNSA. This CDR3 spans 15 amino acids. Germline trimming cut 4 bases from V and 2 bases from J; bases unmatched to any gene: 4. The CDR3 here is CASSYTTGGNQPQHF. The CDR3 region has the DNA TGTGCCAGCAGCTATACGACAGGGGGCAATCAGCCCCAGCATTTT.

CDR3 region: CASSPIAGHTGELFF. The CDR3 region has the DNA TGTGCCAGCAGCCCGATAGCGGGGCACACCGGGGAGCTGTTTTTT. The J gene is TRBJ2-2, the V gene TRBV5-6, with 8 bases matching TRBD2. The V and J ends lost 4 bases and 3 bases, in that order; junction bases with no gene match: 5. CDR1 and CDR2 (germline): SGHDT, YYEEEE. The CDR3 runs 15 residues.

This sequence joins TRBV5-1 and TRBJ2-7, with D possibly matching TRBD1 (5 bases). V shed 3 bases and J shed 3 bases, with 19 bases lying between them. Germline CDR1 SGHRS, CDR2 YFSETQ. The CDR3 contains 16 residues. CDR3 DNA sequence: TGCGCCAGCAGCTCGATGACTCCTAAGGGGCTCTACGAGCAGTACTTC. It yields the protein CASSSMTPKGLYEQYF.

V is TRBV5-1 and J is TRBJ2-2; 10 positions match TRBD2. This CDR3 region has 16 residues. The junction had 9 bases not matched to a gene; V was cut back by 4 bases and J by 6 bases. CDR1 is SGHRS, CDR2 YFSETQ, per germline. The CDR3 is CASSPHSGGSAGELFF. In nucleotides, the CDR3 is TGCGCCAGCAGCCCGCATAGCGGGGGGTCGGCCGGGGAGCTGTTTTTT.

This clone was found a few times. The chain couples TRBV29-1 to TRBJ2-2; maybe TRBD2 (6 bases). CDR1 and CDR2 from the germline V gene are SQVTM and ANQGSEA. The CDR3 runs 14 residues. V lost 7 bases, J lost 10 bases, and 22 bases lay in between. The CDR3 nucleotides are TGCAGCGCAGGTGGGACTTCGCGCAGCCTGGAGCTGTTTTTT. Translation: CSAGGTSRSLELFF.

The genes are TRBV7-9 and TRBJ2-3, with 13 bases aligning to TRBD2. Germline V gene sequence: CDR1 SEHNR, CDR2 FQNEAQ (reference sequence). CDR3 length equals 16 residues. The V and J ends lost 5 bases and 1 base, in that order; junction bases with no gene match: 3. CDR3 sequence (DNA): TGTGCCAGCAGCCCTGGACTAGCGGGAGGCACAGATACGCAGTATTTT. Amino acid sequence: CASSPGLAGGTDTQYF.

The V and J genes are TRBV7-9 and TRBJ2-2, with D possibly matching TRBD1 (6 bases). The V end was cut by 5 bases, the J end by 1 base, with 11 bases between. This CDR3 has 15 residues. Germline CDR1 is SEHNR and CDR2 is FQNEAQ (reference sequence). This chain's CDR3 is CASSQGPWNTGELFF. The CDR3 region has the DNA TGTGCCAGCAGCCAGGGGCCCTGGAACACCGGGGAGCTGTTTTTT.

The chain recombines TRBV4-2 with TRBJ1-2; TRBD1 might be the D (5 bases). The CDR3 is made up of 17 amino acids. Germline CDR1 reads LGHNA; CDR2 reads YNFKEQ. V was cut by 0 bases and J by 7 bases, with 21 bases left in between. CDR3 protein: CASSQEPISGSGGGYTF. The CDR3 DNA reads TGTGCCAGCAGCCAAGAACCCATATCGGGGAGCGGGGGTGGCTACACCTTC.

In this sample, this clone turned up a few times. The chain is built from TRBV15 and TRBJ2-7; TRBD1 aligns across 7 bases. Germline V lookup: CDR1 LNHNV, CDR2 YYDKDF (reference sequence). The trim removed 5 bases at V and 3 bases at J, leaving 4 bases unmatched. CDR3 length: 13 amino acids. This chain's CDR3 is CATSGQVGYEQYF. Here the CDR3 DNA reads TGTGCCACCAGCGGACAGGTGGGCTACGAGCAGTACTTC. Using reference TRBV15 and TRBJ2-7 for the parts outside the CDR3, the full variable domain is DAMVIQNPRYQVTQFGKPVTLSCSQTLNHNVMYWYQQKSSQAPKLLFHYYDKDFNNEADTPDNFQSRRPNTSFCFLDIRSPGLGDTAMYLCATSGQVGYEQYFGPGTRLTVT.

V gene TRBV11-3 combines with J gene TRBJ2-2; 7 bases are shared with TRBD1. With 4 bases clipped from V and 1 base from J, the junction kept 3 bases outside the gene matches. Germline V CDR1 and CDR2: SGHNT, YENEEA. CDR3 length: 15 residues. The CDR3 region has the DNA TGTGCCAGCAGCTCCCGGACAGGGAACACCGGGGAGCTGTTTTTT. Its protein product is CASSSRTGNTGELFF.

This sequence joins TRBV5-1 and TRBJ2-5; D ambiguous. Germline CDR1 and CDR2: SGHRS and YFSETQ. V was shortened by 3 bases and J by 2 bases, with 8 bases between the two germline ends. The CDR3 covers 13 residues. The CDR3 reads CASSYINQETQYF. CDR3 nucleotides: TGCGCCAGCAGCTACATAAATCAAGAGACCCAGTACTTC.

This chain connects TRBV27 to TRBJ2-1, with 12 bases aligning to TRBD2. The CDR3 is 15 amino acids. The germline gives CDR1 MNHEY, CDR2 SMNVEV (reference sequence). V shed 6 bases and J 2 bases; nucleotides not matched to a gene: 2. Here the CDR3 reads CASSLAGGTYNEQFF. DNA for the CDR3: TGTGCCAGCAGCCTAGCGGGAGGGACCTACAATGAGCAGTTCTTC.